Below, one T cell receptor beta chain is given with its context. These data originate in a study of control samples from healthy donors and cancer patients. TCRdb's copy holds only in-frame clones and misses some; the assay was immunoSEQ multiplex PCR. The table lists about 100,000 clones, more than 85% of them singletons. The CDR3 has 11 amino acids. V gave up 8 bases and J gave up 13 bases, with 12 bases separating them. Sequencing used blood. V and J are TRBV12-3 or TRBV12-4 and TRBJ1-6, with D hard to call. The TCR comes from a woman aged 50 to 60 in good health. DNA for the CDR3: TGTGCCAGCTCATACTCGGGGCCCCTCCACTTT. It specifies CASSYSGPLHF.